The 7 T cell receptor beta chains below come from one sample, sequenced in a study of vaccination effects on CD4 cells after COVID-19. Sequenced by immunoSEQ multiplex PCR; TCRdb stores in-frame clones only, minus some. The sample comprises roughly 27,000 clones, 60% to 80% of which are singletons, and about 6% rests with the top ten. Their antigens are not known. Within the ViraFEST assay, antigen-specific CD4+ T cells underwent expansion with viral peptide pools prior to sequencing. Following 10 days of culture, CD4+ T cells were isolated. Subjects were given two BNT162b2 or mRNA-1273 vaccine doses. Material: CD4+ T cells from PBMCs cultured with SARS-CoV-2 spike peptides, obtained after COVID-19 vaccination. The receptors were sampled from a human donor who received a COVID-19 vaccine. Some clones in this sample may be carry-over from other donors' samples.

V usage is TRBV10-2 and J usage is TRBJ2-1; D possibly corresponds to TRBD2 (7 bases). The CDR3 length is 15 residues. CDR1 and CDR2 (germline): WSHSY, SAAADI. The germline V and J ends were trimmed by 4 bases and 8 bases, with 18 bases remaining between them. CDR3 sequence: CASSVWGGAADEQFF. The CDR3, as DNA: TGCGCCAGCAGTGTCTGGGGGGGGGCGGCCGATGAGCAGTTCTTC.

V is TRBV7-2 and J is TRBJ2-5, with D perhaps TRBD2 (6 bases). V lost 5 bases and J lost 7, with 17 bases in between. This CDR3 contains 14 residues. Germline CDR1 reads SGHTA; CDR2 reads FQGNSA. As DNA, the CDR3 is TGTGCCAGCAGCGACCCCGCAGTGGGGGGGACCCAGTACTTC. This gives the protein CASSDPAVGGTQYF.

V gene TRBV18 combines with J gene TRBJ2-4; 10 bases map to TRBD1. CDR3 length: 16 amino acids. CDR1 is KGHSH and CDR2 is LQKENI in the germline V gene. The ends lost 3 bases at V and 1 base at J; junction bases unmatched: 3. For the CDR3, the DNA is TGTGCCAGCTCACCCTTGGGACAGGGGGCCAAAAACATTCAGTACTTC. Its protein product is CASSPLGQGAKNIQYF. The whole variable domain, remainder taken from reference TRBV18 and TRBJ2-4, is NAGVMQNPRHLVRRRGQEARLRCSPMKGHSHVYWYRQLPEEGLKFMVYLQKENIIDESGMPKERFSAEFPKEGPSILRIQQVVRGDSAAYFCASSPLGQGAKNIQYFGAGTRLSVL.

The V gene is TRBV12-3 or TRBV12-4, the J gene TRBJ1-4, with D hard to call. Trimming left V 6 bases short and J 4 bases short, with 6 bases between. The CDR3 totals 12 residues. The CDR3 sequence: CASRRVNEKLFF. CDR3 nucleotide sequence: TGTGCCAGCAGACGGGTTAATGAAAAACTGTTTTTT.

This chain uses TRBV19 with TRBJ2-5; 9 bases match TRBD1. CDR3 size: 13 residues. V dropped 10 bases and J dropped 7; count of bases not matched to a gene: 10. The germline CDR1 and CDR2 sequences are LNHDA and SQIVND (reference sequence). The CDR3 sequence is CATNPSGQGTQYF. The CDR3 coding sequence is TGTGCCACTAACCCCTCGGGACAGGGGACCCAGTACTTC.

The genes are TRBV5-6 and TRBJ2-3; possibly TRBD2 for D (6 bases). Germline V CDR1 and CDR2: SGHDT, YYEEEE. This CDR3 has 16 amino acids. Deletions cut 2 bases from V and 6 bases from J, with 19 bases between. CDR3 bases: TGTGCCAGCAGCTTTTTTAGTATGGGAGGTAGGGATACGCAGTATTTT. This sequence encodes CASSFFSMGGRDTQYF. The variable domain in full, with the rest retrieved from reference TRBV5-6 and TRBJ2-3, is DAGVTQSPTHLIKTRGQQVTLRCSPKSGHDTVSWYQQALGQGPQFIFQYYEEEERQRGNFPDRFSGHQFPNYSSELNVNALLLGDSALYLCASSFFSMGGRDTQYFGPGTRLTVL.

This chain links TRBV5-4 with TRBJ2-5; 7 bases are shared with TRBD2. The V gene end was trimmed by 3 bases and the J gene end by 2 bases; junction bases not matched to a gene: 7. Germline CDR1 SGHNT, CDR2 YYREEE (reference sequence). CDR3 length equals 15 residues. The CDR3 is CASSWKASGQETQYF. CDR3 DNA: TGTGCCAGCAGCTGGAAGGCTAGCGGTCAAGAGACCCAGTACTTC. The whole variable domain, remainder taken from reference TRBV5-4 and TRBJ2-5, is ETGVTQSPTHLIKTRGQQVTLRCSSQSGHNTVSWYQQALGQGPQFIFQYYREEENGRGNFPPRFSGLQFPNYSSELNVNALELDDSALYLCASSWKASGQETQYFGPGTRLLVL.